The entry below describes one T cell receptor beta chain. Its antigen remains unidentified. Primed by a sample-barcoded 5' primer and a J-beta primer mix, a second PCR proceeded for about 7 to 11 cycles. TCRdb re-called the 5' RACE reads through MiXCR, storing one row per CDR3 protein. The sample has 780,000 or so distinct CDR3 sequences; approximately 60% are singletons. These data come from a study of blood T cells in healthy people across ages. Findings and limits, study-wide: While age rose, TCR beta diversity per million T cells dropped in a roughly linear way.

Germline CDR1 MNHNY, CDR2 SVGAGI (reference sequence). The V end lost 6 bases, the J end lost 5 bases, and 14 bases lay between the germline ends. There are 14 residues in the CDR3. Donation came from healthy Caucasian individuals in Russia who were aged roughly 6 to 95. The chain joins TRBV6-6 to TRBJ2-1, with D uncertain. The sequenced material came from blood. The sequence came from a man aged 40-50 years in good health. CDR3 in amino acids: CASSYLLQDNEQFF. CDR3 DNA sequence: TGTGCCAGCAGCTATCTCCTTCAAGACAATGAGCAGTTCTTC.